The 2 T cell receptor beta chains below were found in one sample sequenced in a study of T cell responses to AZD1222 COVID-19 vaccine. Only in-frame clones appear in the TCRdb table, and some are missing; sequencing was by immunoSEQ multiplex PCR. The table records approximately 100,000 clones, 85% to 90% of them present only once. Source: peripheral blood, taken on day 0 of AZD1222 vaccination. These receptors came from an adult in good health.

This clone was detected only a few times. The chain is built from TRBV6-5 and TRBJ1-4; D gene unclear. The CDR3 has 14 residues. Germline V gives CDR1 MNHEY, CDR2 SVGAGI. V lost 7 bases, J lost 0 bases, and 9 bases lay in between. The CDR3 spells CASTKTATNEKLFF. CDR3 DNA: TGTGCCAGCACAAAAACAGCAACTAATGAAAAACTGTTTTTT.

CDR3 sequence reads: CASSYGEPTDTQYF. CDR3 bases: TGTGCCAGCAGCTACGGGGAGCCCACAGATACGCAGTATTTT. This rearrangement joins TRBV5-4 to TRBJ2-3; the D gene is possibly TRBD2 (5 bases). The CDR3 runs to 14 residues. The V and J ends lost 3 bases and 2 bases respectively, with 10 bases between them. The germline V gene has CDR1 SGHNT and CDR2 YYREEE (reference sequence).